Included here is one TCR beta chain sequence, with context. Its antigen is unknown. Time point given: after preoperative PTX-NDP chemotherapy. One entry per CDR3 protein, called by TCRdb with MiXCR from the PCR reads. The data show around 19,000 distinct CDR3 sequences, 46% seen once. This record comes from a study of esophageal squamous cell carcinoma under preoperative chemotherapy. Study at large: TCR repertoires were profiled from both peripheral blood T cells and tumor-infiltrating lymphocytes.

CDR1 and CDR2 from the germline V gene are KGHDR and SFDVKD. This CDR3 has 17 amino acids. Trimming left V 4 bases short and J 13 bases short, with 28 bases between. Overall study findings and caveats: After paclitaxel-nedaplatin, abundant clones were more likely to contract than amplify.

The genes are TRBV24-1 and TRBJ2-4; weak D call: TRBD2 (6 bases). The clonotype was recovered from a human donor with esophageal squamous cell carcinoma. The donor label of this sample is uncertain. The specimen was obtained from a patient given preoperative chemotherapy. The CDR3 sequence is CATSEGVGGRTKEIQYF. The CDR3 bases are TGTGCCACCAGTGAGGGCGTCGGGGGACGAACCAAAGAGATCCAGTACTTC.